The 17 T cell receptor beta chains given below trace back to one sample, sequenced in a study of blood T cells in healthy people across ages. PCR was performed a second time for about 7 to 11 cycles using a sample-barcoded 5' primer and a J-beta primer mix. Via MiXCR, TCRdb re-called the 5' RACE reads, giving one row per CDR3 protein. The sample contains approximately 770,000 distinct CDR3 sequences, roughly 60% of which appear only once. Sequenced input: blood. The receptors shown here come from a man between 25 and 39 years old in good health.

The rearrangement joins TRBV7-2 to TRBJ2-5, with D uncertain. Deletions cut 2 bases from V and 5 bases from J, with 6 bases between. The CDR3 is made up of 12 amino acids. Germline V gene lookup returns CDR1 SGHTA and CDR2 FQGNSA. CDR3 sequence: CASSLNFETQYF. The CDR3 coding sequence is TGTGCCAGCAGCTTAAACTTTGAGACCCAGTACTTC.

The gene calls are TRBV7-6 and TRBJ1-5, with 9 bases fitting TRBD1. J lost 5 bases, V lost 5 bases, and 4 bases had no gene match. This CDR3 contains 14 residues. Germline V gene lookup returns CDR1 SGHVS and CDR2 FNYEAQ. CDR3 loop: CASSTTGGDQPQHF. In DNA, the CDR3 is TGTGCCAGCAGCACGACAGGGGGGGATCAGCCCCAGCATTTT.

The chain carries TRBV30 and TRBJ2-5, with 7 bases fitting TRBD1. The germline gives CDR1 GTSNPN, CDR2 SVGIG (reference sequence). V shed 2 bases and J 2 bases; nucleotides not matched to a gene: 8. The CDR3 covers 15 residues. The CDR3 protein is CAWSRSGQIQETQYF. In DNA, the CDR3 is TGTGCCTGGAGTCGATCGGGACAGATACAAGAGACCCAGTACTTC.

A note on this clonotype: The junction shows a germline mismatch at one end, possibly a read error. The J gene is TRBJ1-5, the V gene TRBV12-3 or TRBV12-4; D gene ambiguous. The CDR3 is made up of 17 amino acids. CDR3 in amino acids: CASSPVAPNYSNRPQHF. The DNA for the CDR3 is TGTGCCAGCAGCCCCGTGGCTCCCAACTATAGCAATCGGCCCCAGCATTTT.

This clonotype has a handful of counts. The chain has TRBV7-2 and TRBJ2-7; weak D call: TRBD1 (5 bases). The end of the DNA is better explained by TRBJ2-5, so the J call may be wrong. This CDR3 has 16 amino acids. Looked up from germline, CDR1 is SGHTA and CDR2 is FQGNSA. CDR3 protein: CASSLVGQGGSETQYF. In nucleotides, the CDR3 is TGTGCCAGCAGCTTAGTCGGCCAGGGTGGTTCAGAGACCCAGTACTTC.

This clonotype has only one observation. V is TRBV20-1 and J is TRBJ2-3, with D possibly being TRBD2 (6 bases). Looked up from germline, CDR1 is DFQATT and CDR2 is SNEGSKA (reference sequence). This CDR3 comprises 16 residues. Trimming stripped 0 bases from V and 7 bases from J, with 20 bases between. Here the CDR3 DNA reads TGCAGTGCTAGAGAGCGGGGTCAGGGCACGCTTTATACGCAGTATTTT. It specifies CSARERGQGTLYTQYF.

The CDR3 DNA is TGCAGTGCTAGAGGGAAGACCCACAGGGGAGGGGCAGATACGCAGTATTTT. The encoded protein is CSARGKTHRGGADTQYF. V usage is TRBV20-1 and J usage is TRBJ2-3; D possibly matches TRBD1 or TRBD2 (7 bases each). CDR1 and CDR2 from the germline V gene are DFQATT and SNEGSKA (reference sequence). The CDR3 has 17 amino acids. The V end lost 1 base, the J end lost 4 bases, and 21 bases lay between the germline ends.

The chain recombines TRBV6-5 with TRBJ1-5; D unclear. The length of the CDR3 is 15 residues. Per the germline V gene, CDR1 is MNHEY and CDR2 is SVGAGI. V was shortened by 8 bases and J by 3 bases, with 17 bases between the two germline ends. CDR3 nucleotide sequence: TGTGCCAGCGGCATCTCGGGGATTCCCAATCAGCCCCAGCATTTT. Protein: CASGISGIPNQPQHF.

This clonotype was counted at least ten times. The chain carries TRBV12-3 or TRBV12-4 and TRBJ2-7; no definite D call. The CDR3 runs 12 residues. Between the trimmed V and J ends, which lost 2 bases and 5 bases, there was a span of 7 bases. CDR3 bases: TGTGCCAGCAGTTTATCGGTCCACGAGCAGTACTTC. Translated, it gives CASSLSVHEQYF.

V gene TRBV15 combines with J gene TRBJ2-7; D not certain. This CDR3 contains 12 residues. CDR1 is LNHNV, CDR2 YYDKDF, per germline (reference sequence). V was cut by 5 bases and J by 3 bases, with 8 bases left in between. DNA of the CDR3: TGTGCCACCAGCGGTGCCCTCTACGAGCAGTACTTC. This encodes CATSGALYEQYF. The whole variable domain, filled in from reference TRBV15 and TRBJ2-7, reads DAMVIQNPRYQVTQFGKPVTLSCSQTLNHNVMYWYQQKSSQAPKLLFHYYDKDFNNEADTPDNFQSRRPNTSFCFLDIRSPGLGDTAMYLCATSGALYEQYFGPGTRLTVT.

This clonotype was picked up a small number of times. The chain is built from TRBV20-1 and TRBJ2-3; 7 nucleotides line up with TRBD2. This CDR3 contains 15 residues. Germline trimming cut 7 bases from V and 6 bases from J; bases unmatched to any gene: 16. CDR1 and CDR2 from the germline V gene are DFQATT and SNEGSKA (reference sequence). In DNA, the CDR3 is TGCAGTGGCCTAACAACCGGACTAGTCGACGATACGCAGTATTTT. As protein: CSGLTTGLVDDTQYF.

V gene TRBV11-2 combines with J gene TRBJ1-2; no reliable D call. With 1 base removed from V and 5 bases from J, the gap between germline ends came to 17 bases. CDR3 length: 16 residues. CDR1 SGHAT and CDR2 FQNNGV come from the germline V gene. In DNA, the CDR3 is TGTGCCAGCAGCTTAGGGGTGGGAGGACGAGGGTATGGCTACACCTTC. Protein product: CASSLGVGGRGYGYTF.

This clonotype has at least ten counts. CDR3 nucleotides: TGTGCCAGCAGCTTGAGGCTGGAGACCCAGTACTTC. It is translated as CASSLRLETQYF. V usage is TRBV7-2 and J usage is TRBJ2-5; D is uncertain. V gave up 3 bases and J gave up 5 bases, with 7 bases separating them. Germline CDR1 and CDR2: SGHTA and FQGNSA. The CDR3 has 12 amino acids.

The V and J genes are TRBV5-1 and TRBJ2-5; D may be TRBD1 or TRBD2 (5 bases each). V was shortened by 2 bases and J by 1 base, with 12 bases between the two germline ends. This CDR3 region has 15 residues. Germline V gene sequence: CDR1 SGHRS, CDR2 YFSETQ. This CDR3 reads CASSFRDPLQETQYF. The CDR3 coding sequence is TGCGCCAGCAGCTTCCGGGACCCGCTCCAAGAGACCCAGTACTTC. Using reference TRBV5-1 and TRBJ2-5 for the parts outside the CDR3, the full variable domain is KAGVTQTPRYLIKTRGQQVTLSCSPISGHRSVSWYQQTPGQGLQFLFEYFSETQRNKGNFPGRFSGRQFSNSRSEMNVSTLELGDSALYLCASSFRDPLQETQYFGPGTRLLVL.

V and J are TRBV7-2 and TRBJ2-7; unclear D gene. Germline V CDR1 and CDR2: SGHTA, FQGNSA. Deletions cut 5 bases from V and 3 bases from J, with 17 bases between. This CDR3 is 15 amino acids long. CDR3: CASSPQVGQLYEQYF. Written as DNA, the CDR3 is TGTGCCAGCAGCCCCCAGGTGGGCCAGCTCTACGAGCAGTACTTC.

The V and J genes are TRBV3-1 and TRBJ2-3; tentatively, D is TRBD2 (6 bases). The CDR3 contains 15 residues. Germline loops: CDR1 LGHDT, CDR2 YNNKEL (reference sequence). V gave up 5 bases and J gave up 4 bases, with 16 bases separating them. This CDR3 reads CASSKSNGSPDTQYF. The CDR3 coding sequence is TGTGCCAGCAGCAAAAGTAACGGGAGCCCAGATACGCAGTATTTT.

In this sample, this clonotype turned up a few times. This rearrangement joins TRBV20-1 to TRBJ2-7, with no clear D. This CDR3 is built from 13 residues. CDR1 is DFQATT, CDR2 SNEGSKA, per germline (reference sequence). V lost 3 bases and J 0 bases, leaving 9 bases between the germline ends. The CDR3 here is CSARKHSSYEQYF. The CDR3 coding sequence is TGCAGTGCTAGGAAACACAGCTCCTACGAGCAGTACTTC.